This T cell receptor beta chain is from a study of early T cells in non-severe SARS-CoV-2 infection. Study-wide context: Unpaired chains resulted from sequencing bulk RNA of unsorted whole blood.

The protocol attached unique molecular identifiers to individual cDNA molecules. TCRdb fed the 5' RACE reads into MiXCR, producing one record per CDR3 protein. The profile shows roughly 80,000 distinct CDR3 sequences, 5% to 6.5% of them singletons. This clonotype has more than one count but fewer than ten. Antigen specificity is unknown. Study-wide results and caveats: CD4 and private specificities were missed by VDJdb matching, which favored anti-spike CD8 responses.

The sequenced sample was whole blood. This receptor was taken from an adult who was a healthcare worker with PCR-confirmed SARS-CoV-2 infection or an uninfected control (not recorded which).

In DNA, the CDR3 is TGTGCCAGCAGCTTAGATAGCGGGGGTGACAATGAGCAGTTCTTC. Protein: CASSLDSGGDNEQFF. V and J are TRBV7-8 and TRBJ2-1; 9 bases are a match to TRBD2. CDR1 SGHVS and CDR2 FQNEAQ come from the germline V gene. V shed 1 base, J shed 5 bases, and the junction held 3 bases outside the gene matches. The CDR3 sequence is 15 residues long.